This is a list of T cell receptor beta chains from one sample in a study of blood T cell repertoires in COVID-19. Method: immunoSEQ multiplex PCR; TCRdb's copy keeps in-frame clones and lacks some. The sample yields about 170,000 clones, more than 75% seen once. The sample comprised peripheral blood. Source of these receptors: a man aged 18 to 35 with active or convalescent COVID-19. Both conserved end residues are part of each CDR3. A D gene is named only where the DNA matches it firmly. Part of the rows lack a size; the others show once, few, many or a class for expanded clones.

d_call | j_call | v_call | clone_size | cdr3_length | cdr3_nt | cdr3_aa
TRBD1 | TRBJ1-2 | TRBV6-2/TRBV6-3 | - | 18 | TGTGCCAGCAGCTCTCCGCGGGACAGGGAGTACCCTTGGTATGGCTACACCTTC | CASSSPRDREYPWYGYTF
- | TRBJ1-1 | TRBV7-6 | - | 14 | TGTGCCAGCAGCTCAGAGCAGGGGAACACTGAAGCTTTCTTT | CASSSEQGNTEAFF
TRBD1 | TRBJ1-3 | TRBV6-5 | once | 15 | TGTGCCAGCAGTCGGGACAGATTCACTGGAAACACCATATATTTT | CASSRDRFTGNTIYF
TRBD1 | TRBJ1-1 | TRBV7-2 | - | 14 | TGTGCCAGCAGCCCCGGCCGGGACAGCGCTGAAGCTTTCTTT | CASSPGRDSAEAFF
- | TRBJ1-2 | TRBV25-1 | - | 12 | TGTGCCAGCCGAGGAGAGGTCTATGGCTACACCTTC | CASRGEVYGYTF
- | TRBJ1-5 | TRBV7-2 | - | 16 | TGTGCCAGCAGCTTAGGGAGCTATGACTTCAATCAGCCCCAGCATTTT | CASSLGSYDFNQPQHF
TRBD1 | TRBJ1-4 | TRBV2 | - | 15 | TGTGCCAGCACTAGACAGGGAGGTACTAATGAAAAACTGTTTTTT | CASTRQGGTNEKLFF
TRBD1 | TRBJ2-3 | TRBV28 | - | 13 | TGTGCCAGCGGGGGGACAGGGTTGGATACGCAGTATTTT | CASGGTGLDTQYF
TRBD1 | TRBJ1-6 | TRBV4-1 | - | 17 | TGCGCCAGCAGCCCCCAGGGACAGAGCTCCTATAATTCACCCCTCCACTTT | CASSPQGQSSYNSPLHF
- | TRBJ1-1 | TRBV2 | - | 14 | TGTGCCAGCATGTTGGGCCGAAAGAACACTGAAGCTTTCTTT | CASMLGRKNTEAFF
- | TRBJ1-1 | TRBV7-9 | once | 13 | TGTGCCAGCACGGTGGGACGGGACACTGAAGCTTTCTTT | CASTVGRDTEAFF
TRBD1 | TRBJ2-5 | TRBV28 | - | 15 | TGTGCCAGCAGGACAGGGGGCGCGGGGTCCGAGACCCAGTACTTC | CASRTGGAGSETQYF
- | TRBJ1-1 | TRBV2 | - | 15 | TGTGCCAGCAGTCGACCGAGAGGGAGGGCCACTGAAGCTTTCTTT | CASSRPRGRATEAFF
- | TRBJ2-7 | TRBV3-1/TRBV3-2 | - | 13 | TGTGCCAGCAGCCAAGGAGAAAGGACATCGCGGTACTTC | CASSQGERTSRYF
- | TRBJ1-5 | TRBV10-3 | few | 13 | TGTGCCGCGAGGACTGATCTTAATCAGCCCCAGCATTTT | CAARTDLNQPQHF
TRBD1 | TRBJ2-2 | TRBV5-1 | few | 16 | TGCGCCAGCAGCTGGATGGGACAGGGGAACACCGGGGAGCTGTTTTTT | CASSWMGQGNTGELFF
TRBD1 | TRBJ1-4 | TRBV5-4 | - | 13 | TGTGCCAGCAGCTTGGACGACAGGGGATTACTGTTTTTT | CASSLDDRGLLFF
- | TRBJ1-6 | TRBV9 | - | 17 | TGTGCCAGCAGCCCAACTTTAGGGGGGGCGCGCAATTCACCCCTCCACTTT | CASSPTLGGARNSPLHF
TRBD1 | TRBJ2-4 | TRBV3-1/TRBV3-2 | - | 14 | TGTGCCAGCAGCCTTTACGACAGGGAAAACATTCAGTACTTC | CASSLYDRENIQYF
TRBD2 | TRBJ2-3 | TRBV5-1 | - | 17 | TGCGCCAGCAGCTTGGAGTTAGCGGGAGTGAGCACAGATACGCAGTATTTT | CASSLELAGVSTDTQYF
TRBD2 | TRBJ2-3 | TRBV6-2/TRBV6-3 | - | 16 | TGTGCCAGCAGTTACGAGCTAGCGGGATTCACAGATACGCAGTATTTT | CASSYELAGFTDTQYF
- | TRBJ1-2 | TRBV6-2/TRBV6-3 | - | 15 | TGTGCCAGCAGTGACCAGGGGATTCAAGCCTTGGACTACACCTTC | CASSDQGIQALDYTF
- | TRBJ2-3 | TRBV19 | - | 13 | TGTGCCAGTAGTATTGGCCGCCAGGATACGCAGTATTTT | CASSIGRQDTQYF